This T cell receptor (beta chain) was observed in a study of early T cells in non-severe SARS-CoV-2 infection. One entry per CDR3 protein, called by TCRdb with MiXCR from the 5' RACE reads. The sample has about 110,000 distinct CDR3 sequences, 9% to 13% seen once. Germline V CDR1 and CDR2: MGHDK, SYGVNS. The CDR3 totals 16 residues. Trimming shortened V by 1 base and J by 4 bases, and 14 bases separated the two germline ends. V is TRBV25-1 and J is TRBJ1-5, with a possible D match to TRBD1 (5 bases). The clonotype originates from an adult who was a healthcare worker with PCR-confirmed SARS-CoV-2 infection or an uninfected control (not recorded which). What was sequenced was whole blood. The CDR3 protein is CASSEFGGTDNQPQHF. In nucleotides, the CDR3 is TGTGCCAGCAGTGAATTTGGAGGGACGGATAATCAGCCCCAGCATTTT. The full variable domain, in which reference TRBV25-1 and TRBJ1-5 provide the parts outside the CDR3, is EADIYQTPRYLVIGTGKKITLECSQTMGHDKMYWYQQDPGMELHLIHYSYGVNSTEKGDLSSESTVSRIRTEHFPLTLESARPSHTSQYLCASSEFGGTDNQPQHFGDGTRLSIL.